This passage covers 5 T cell receptor beta chains from one sample sequenced in a study of response to subunit inactivated influenza vaccine. Via MiXCR, TCRdb re-called the RT-PCR reads, giving one row per CDR3 protein. The sample shows about 780,000 distinct CDR3 sequences, roughly 20% of them seen only once. This specimen was PBMCs from blood, taken about 5 days after vaccination. These receptors all stem from a man aged 50 to 59 who received an inactivated influenza vaccine.

In its sample, this clonotype was seen a few times. The chain has TRBV12-3 or TRBV12-4 and TRBJ1-2; D ambiguous. The length of the CDR3 is 15 residues. Trimming stripped 3 bases from V and 0 bases from J, with 11 bases between. The CDR3 protein is CASSFTEQANYGYTF. The CDR3, as DNA: TGTGCCAGCAGTTTCACAGAGCAAGCTAACTATGGCTACACCTTC.

This chain connects TRBV28 to TRBJ1-4; D is uncertain. The germline gives CDR1 MDHEN, CDR2 SYDVKM. V lost 6 bases and J 0 bases, leaving 14 bases between the germline ends. The CDR3 has 16 amino acids. The CDR3 region has the DNA TGTGCCAGCAGAAGATCGCGTCCCGCAACTAATGAAAAACTGTTTTTT. This gives the protein CASRRSRPATNEKLFF.

This clonotype was seen a few times. V is TRBV3-1 and J is TRBJ2-7; TRBD2 is a possible D gene (6 bases). Trimming took 2 bases from V and 0 from J, leaving 11 bases between them. Germline V lookup: CDR1 LGHDT, CDR2 YNNKEL (reference sequence). The CDR3 length is 15 residues. CDR3 protein: CASSQRGMSSYEQYV. Here the CDR3 DNA reads TGTGCCAGCAGCCAACGGGGGATGAGCTCCTACGAGCAGTACGTC.

This clonotype has a handful of counts. The chain joins TRBV6-5 to TRBJ2-6; possibly TRBD1 for D (6 bases). This CDR3 region has 17 residues. Trimming removed 2 bases at V and 0 bases at J, with 11 bases between. CDR1 and CDR2 (germline): MNHEY, SVGAGI. The CDR3 protein is CASSYTGHPSGANVLTF. Written as DNA, the CDR3 is TGTGCCAGCAGTTACACGGGACACCCCTCTGGGGCCAACGTCCTGACTTTC.

The chain joins TRBV5-1 to TRBJ2-1; D perhaps matches TRBD2 (7 bases). Germline CDR1 is SGHRS and CDR2 is YFSETQ. Trimming removed 1 base at V and 0 bases at J, with 14 bases between. CDR3 size: 17 residues. CDR3 in amino acids: CASSLKGGVLSYNEQFF. CDR3 nucleotide sequence: TGCGCCAGCAGCTTGAAGGGGGGGGTTCTCTCCTACAATGAGCAGTTCTTC. Full variable domain (rest looked up from reference TRBV5-1 and TRBJ2-1): KAGVTQTPRYLIKTRGQQVTLSCSPISGHRSVSWYQQTPGQGLQFLFEYFSETQRNKGNFPGRFSGRQFSNSRSEMNVSTLELGDSALYLCASSLKGGVLSYNEQFFGPGTRLTVL.